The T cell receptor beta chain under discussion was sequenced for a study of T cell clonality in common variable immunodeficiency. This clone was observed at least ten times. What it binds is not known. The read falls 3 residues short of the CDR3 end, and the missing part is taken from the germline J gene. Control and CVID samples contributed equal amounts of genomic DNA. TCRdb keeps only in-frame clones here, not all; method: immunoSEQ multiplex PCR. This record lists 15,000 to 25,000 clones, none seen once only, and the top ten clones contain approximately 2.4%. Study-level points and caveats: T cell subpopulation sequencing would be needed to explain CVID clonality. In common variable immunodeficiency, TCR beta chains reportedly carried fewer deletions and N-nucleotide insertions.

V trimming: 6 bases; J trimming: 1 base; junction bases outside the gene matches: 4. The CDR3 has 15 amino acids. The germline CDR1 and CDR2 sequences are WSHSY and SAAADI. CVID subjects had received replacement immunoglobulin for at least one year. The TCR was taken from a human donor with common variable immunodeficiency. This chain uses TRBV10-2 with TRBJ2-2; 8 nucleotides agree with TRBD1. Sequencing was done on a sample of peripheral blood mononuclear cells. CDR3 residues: CASRTGQGNTGELFF. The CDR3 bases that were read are TGCGCCAGCAGAACAGGACAGGGGAACACCGGGGAG.